This T cell receptor beta chain was obtained from a study of T cell changes during pregnancy in multiple sclerosis. The repertoire was sequenced with immunoSEQ multiplex PCR; TCRdb's copy has only in-frame clones and lacks some. This table holds tens of thousands of clones, over 80% found once. Germline loops: CDR1 KGHSH, CDR2 LQKENI. The V and J ends lost 0 bases and 0 bases, in that order; junction bases with no gene match: 9. The CDR3 is made up of 20 amino acids. The sequenced sample was peripheral blood, obtained before pregnancy. This chain joins TRBV18 and TRBJ2-1, with 12 bases fitting TRBD2. The TCR comes from a female donor with multiple sclerosis, enrolled in a pregnancy study. The CDR3 region has the DNA TGTGCCAGCTCACCACCGCGGCTAGCGGGAGGGCTTAGCTCCTACAATGAGCAGTTCTTC. It yields the protein CASSPPRLAGGLSSYNEQFF.